This T cell receptor beta chain was captured in a study of radiotherapy plus CTLA-4 blockade in lung cancer. Chemo-refractory metastatic non-small-cell lung cancer patients underwent focal radiation alongside CTLA-4 blockade with ipilimumab. With 5 bases clipped from V and 4 bases from J, the junction kept 5 bases outside the gene matches. Germline CDR1 SGHNT, CDR2 YENEEA. CDR3 length: 14 amino acids. The study's findings and limits: Researchers report tumor-derived TCR clones expanding in blood after radiotherapy plus ipilimumab. Reports state that early shifts in blood T cell clones, with interferon-beta, best predicted response.

Libraries were prepared by immunoSEQ multiplex PCR; TCRdb keeps only in-frame clonotypes and omits some of them. The sample records around 59,000 clones, less than 75% being singletons. To note about this clone: Its antigen is unknown.

The chain links TRBV11-3 to TRBJ2-1, with 7 bases that match TRBD2. This material consisted of peripheral blood, taken from a patient treated with radiotherapy plus ipilimumab. The receptor was isolated from a human donor with non-small cell lung cancer whose response to radiotherapy plus ipilimumab could not be evaluated. CDR3 DNA sequence: TGTGCCAGCAGCGCCGGACTAGGGTACAATGAGCAGTTCTTC. Its protein product is CASSAGLGYNEQFF.